Below are 4 T cell receptor beta chains sequenced from a single sample in a study of blood T cells in healthy people across ages. Then a second PCR, running about 7 to 11 cycles, was carried out with a sample-barcoded 5' primer and a J-beta primer mix. One entry per CDR3 protein results from TCRdb running MiXCR on the 5' RACE reads. The table includes roughly 1,100,000 distinct CDR3 sequences, 25% detected once. This sample was shared with a second study, whose subject was T cells of mothers and their children.

The sample consisted of blood. The origin of the receptors is a girl aged 2 to 9 in good health.

This clonotype was detected only a few times. This chain links TRBV11-1 with TRBJ2-4; the D gene could be TRBD1 or TRBD2 (5 bases each). This CDR3 is built from 19 residues. Germline CDR1 reads SGHAT; CDR2 reads FQDESV (reference sequence). Trimming took off 6 bases at V and 2 bases at J, with 26 bases between the two ends. The CDR3 reads CASSPTWGEREDSKNIQYF. CDR3 nucleotide sequence: TGTGCCAGCAGTCCCACGTGGGGCGAGAGGGAAGATTCCAAAAACATTCAGTACTTC.

The chain recombines TRBV5-1 with TRBJ1-1; D gene uncertain. Trimming stripped 0 bases from V and 4 bases from J, with 10 bases between. This CDR3 is 14 amino acids long. Germline CDR1 SGHRS, CDR2 YFSETQ. CDR3 bases: TGCGCCAGCAGCTTGGTACCTCTGAGCACTGAAGCTTTCTTT. Protein: CASSLVPLSTEAFF.

This clonotype was observed a handful of times. The chain links TRBV5-1 to TRBJ2-5; D not resolved. With the DNA end fitting TRBJ2-7 better, the J assignment may be wrong. CDR1 and CDR2 from the germline V gene are SGHRS and YFSETQ. CDR3 length: 12 residues. CDR3: CASSYRKDEQYF. In DNA form, the CDR3 reads TGCGCCAGCAGCTACCGTAAGGACGAGCAGTACTTC.

The table lists this clonotype with a few counts. This sequence joins TRBV9 and TRBJ2-7, with 8 bases identical to TRBD2. V lost 0 bases, J lost 4 bases, and 3 bases stayed unmatched. The CDR3 length is 14 residues. Germline CDR1 SGDLS, CDR2 YYNGEE. CDR3: CASSVDGGRYEQYF. CDR3 sequence (DNA): TGTGCCAGCAGCGTAGACGGCGGGAGGTACGAGCAGTACTTC. Complete variable domain (other parts from reference TRBV9 and TRBJ2-7): DSGVTQTPKHLITATGQRVTLRCSPRSGDLSVYWYQQSLDQGLQFLIQYYNGEERAKGNILERFSAQQFPDLHSELNLSSLELGDSALYFCASSVDGGRYEQYFGPGTRLTVT.